The 16 T cell receptor beta chains below were found in one sample sequenced in a study of T-cell memory formation after mild COVID-19. TCRdb re-called the 5' RACE reads through MiXCR, storing one row per CDR3 protein. The sample lists approximately 150,000 distinct CDR3 sequences, roughly 21% seen once, with around 2.4% in the top ten. Material: PBMCs or a T cell subset sorted from them (not recorded which). The receptor source for this set is an adult woman who had mild COVID-19 (a few samples of this study predate the infection). Cell type and time point are not known.

This clonotype was found a few times. This chain joins TRBV29-1 and TRBJ1-2; the D gene is possibly TRBD1 (5 bases). Germline V CDR1 and CDR2: SQVTM, ANQGSEA. Trimming removed 7 bases at V and 5 bases at J, with 14 bases between. The CDR3 is 12 residues long. CDR3 DNA sequence: TGCAGCGCTGGGGACGGGAAGTATGGCTACACCTTC. It yields the protein CSAGDGKYGYTF.

Only a few counts were recorded for this clonotype. CDR3 amino acids: CASSTSNRGEQYF. The DNA for the CDR3 is TGTGCCAGCAGCACCAGCAATCGGGGCGAGCAGTACTTC. The V gene is TRBV11-1, the J gene TRBJ2-7; D possibly corresponds to TRBD2 (5 bases). The germline CDR1 and CDR2 sequences are SGHAT and FQDESV (reference sequence). V was clipped by 5 bases and J by 6 bases, with 14 bases between them. CDR3 size: 13 residues.

This clonotype appeared a few times. This chain uses TRBV4-3 with TRBJ2-7; the match to TRBD2 covers 11 bases. Germline CDR1 reads LGHNA; CDR2 reads YSLEER. The V segment lost 5 bases and the J segment 7 bases; nucleotides outside the gene matches: 7. The CDR3 extends over 14 amino acids. CDR3 protein: CASSTLAGAGEQYF. The CDR3 DNA follows: TGCGCCAGCAGCACACTAGCGGGAGCGGGGGAGCAGTACTTC.

This rearrangement joins TRBV5-1 to TRBJ2-1; 11 bases agree with TRBD2. Germline V lookup: CDR1 SGHRS, CDR2 YFSETQ. This CDR3 is 17 amino acids long. V was pared by 0 bases and J by 3 bases, with 5 bases of the junction left unmatched. CDR3 coding DNA: TGCGCCAGCAGCTTGGTTTCTAGCGGGGGGAACTACAATGAGCAGTTCTTC. It codes for CASSLVSSGGNYNEQFF.

V usage is TRBV20-1 and J usage is TRBJ2-1, with 10 bases aligning to TRBD2. CDR1 DFQATT and CDR2 SNEGSKA come from the germline V gene (reference sequence). There are 14 residues in the CDR3. Trimming removed 6 bases from V and 8 bases from J; junction bases left unmatched: 10. As DNA, the CDR3 is TGCAGTGCCTTTATAGCGGGGGGCCGACATGAGCAGTTCTTC. Translated, it gives CSAFIAGGRHEQFF.

This chain joins TRBV12-3 or TRBV12-4 and TRBJ2-7, with 9 bases fitting TRBD1. This CDR3 is built from 15 residues. Losses at the gene ends were 3 bases for V and 6 bases for J; bases not matched to a gene: 9. Written as DNA, the CDR3 is TGTGCCAGCAGTTTCGCCCGGGACAGGGAATCCGAGCAGTACTTC. Protein: CASSFARDRESEQYF.

This clonotype was observed a few times. The rearrangement joins TRBV5-1 to TRBJ2-1; 7 bases are shared with TRBD1. V lost 4 bases and J lost 5; bases outside the gene matches: 6. The CDR3 has 14 residues. The germline V gene has CDR1 SGHRS and CDR2 YFSETQ. The CDR3 protein is CASSPMTGHNEQFF. The CDR3 nucleotides read TGCGCCAGCAGCCCCATGACAGGGCACAATGAGCAGTTCTTC. The entire variable domain, with the rest obtained from reference TRBV5-1 and TRBJ2-1, is as follows: KAGVTQTPRYLIKTRGQQVTLSCSPISGHRSVSWYQQTPGQGLQFLFEYFSETQRNKGNFPGRFSGRQFSNSRSEMNVSTLELGDSALYLCASSPMTGHNEQFFGPGTRLTVL.

This clonotype appeared many times. The rearrangement joins TRBV12-3 or TRBV12-4 to TRBJ1-2; D is ambiguous. Deletions cut 2 bases from V and 10 bases from J, with 11 bases between. This CDR3 comprises 12 residues. CDR3 sequence (DNA): TGTGCCAGCAGTTTAAGTTCTGGGTTCTACACCTTC. This gives the protein CASSLSSGFYTF.

The rearrangement links TRBV5-1 to TRBJ1-4, with D perhaps matching TRBD1 (5 bases). The CDR3 has 14 residues. V was pared by 4 bases and J by 5 bases, with 12 bases between. Germline V gene lookup returns CDR1 SGHRS and CDR2 YFSETQ. Written as DNA, the CDR3 is TGCGCCAGCAGCCCTCGGGGGGGGAATGAAAAACTGTTTTTT. Its protein product is CASSPRGGNEKLFF.

This clonotype came up a few times. The chain joins TRBV12-3 or TRBV12-4 to TRBJ2-3; no firm D call. Between the trimmed V and J ends, which lost 4 bases and 0 bases, there was a span of 8 bases. This CDR3 is built from 14 residues. The CDR3 protein is CASSSQVSTDTQYF. CDR3 nucleotide sequence: TGTGCCAGCAGTTCGCAAGTTAGCACAGATACGCAGTATTTT.

The table lists this clonotype with a few counts. The rearrangement links TRBV7-9 to TRBJ2-5, with TRBD1 matching 7 bases. The CDR3 loop spans 16 amino acids. V dropped 1 base and J dropped 3; count of bases not matched to a gene: 8. Germline CDR1 reads SEHNR; CDR2 reads FQNEAQ (reference sequence). Here the CDR3 DNA reads TGTGCCAGCAGCTTAGGCGACAGGGCCCTGAAAGAGACCCAGTACTTC. The encoded protein is CASSLGDRALKETQYF.

The chain employs TRBV7-9 and TRBJ2-1; 10 bases fit TRBD1. Germline assignment: CDR1 SEHNR and CDR2 FQNEAQ (reference sequence). The CDR3 has 17 residues. V was clipped by 4 bases and J by 3 bases; unmatched bases: 9. The CDR3: CASSYAGTGAGYNEQFF. In DNA form, the CDR3 reads TGTGCCAGCAGCTATGCCGGGACAGGGGCCGGCTACAATGAGCAGTTCTTC.

V and J are TRBV30 and TRBJ2-2, with 7 bases lining up with TRBD1. CDR3 length: 14 amino acids. V trimming: 4 bases; J trimming: 3 bases; junction bases outside the gene matches: 5. Germline-derived CDR1 and CDR2 are GTSNPN and SVGIG (reference sequence). The CDR3 loop is CAWKSGQHTGELFF. CDR3 DNA: TGTGCCTGGAAGTCGGGACAGCACACCGGGGAGCTGTTTTTT.

This clonotype turned up a few times. V usage is TRBV4-3 and J usage is TRBJ2-3; 7 bases match TRBD2. The CDR3 is 17 amino acids. The V gene's germline CDR1 is LGHNA and CDR2 YSLEER. V dropped 1 base and J dropped 1; count of bases not matched to a gene: 8. CDR3 amino acids: CASSQGFHTSGTDTQYF. Here the CDR3 DNA reads TGCGCCAGCAGCCAAGGTTTTCATACTAGCGGCACAGATACGCAGTATTTT.

CDR3 bases: TGCAGTGCTAGAGTAGCGGGAGGGAGCTACGAGCAGTACTTC. As protein: CSARVAGGSYEQYF. V gene TRBV20-1 combines with J gene TRBJ2-7; 11 bases agree with TRBD2. Trimming removed 1 base from V and 3 bases from J; junction bases left unmatched: 2. Germline V gene data show CDR1 as DFQATT and CDR2 as SNEGSKA (reference sequence). This CDR3 region has 14 residues.

In its sample, this clonotype was seen a few times. V and J are TRBV4-3 and TRBJ2-3, with D unresolved. The V end was cut by 0 bases, the J end by 6 bases, with 16 bases between. The CDR3 sequence is 16 residues long. Germline CDR1 reads LGHNA; CDR2 reads YSLEER. CDR3 in amino acids: CASSQDHATAGDTQYF. CDR3 sequence (DNA): TGCGCCAGCAGCCAAGATCATGCCACCGCCGGGGATACGCAGTATTTT.